Sequencing of this T cell receptor (beta chain) was carried out in a study of T cell repertoires in cytomegalovirus infection. Study context: Researchers turned to recently identified HLA-C-restricted CMV epitopes as well as well-studied HLA-B-restricted ones. CMV infection and matching HLA type were both indicated by public TCR beta signatures.

With V trimmed by 4 bases and J by 7 bases, 13 bases remained unmatched. There are 16 residues in the CDR3. Overall study findings and caveats: HLA-C-restricted CMV-specific TCR beta clonotypes were dominant in the ex vivo response. Summed public TCR beta family frequency identified CMV carriers bearing the relevant HLA.

A word on this clonotype: No antigen is known for it.

A single record per CDR3 protein comes from TCRdb applying MiXCR to the reads. The data show approximately 770,000 distinct CDR3 sequences, roughly 29% seen once. The sample here was cultured CD8+ T cells from PBMCs, taken from culture after CMV antigen stimulation. The chain links TRBV12-3 or TRBV12-4 to TRBJ1-2, with 9 bases identical to TRBD1. The receptor was isolated from a human donor in good health (CMV status not recorded). Some clones in this sample may be carry-over from other donors' samples. CDR3 sequence: CASSSIPGQGFSGYTF. The CDR3 coding sequence is TGTGCCAGCAGTTCTATCCCGGGACAGGGATTTTCTGGCTACACCTTC.